The subject of this entry is one T cell receptor (beta chain). Its specificity is not known. Averaging about 120 mL, one heparinised blood draw was given by each donor. Cell sorting via CD45RO/CCR7/CD25/CD127/CD95/CD27 was performed to obtain CD4+ naive, central memory, regulatory and stem cell-like memory cells. The data originate from a study of beta chain features in type 1 diabetes. General study results and limits: Shortening that was moderate but significant affected the TCRB CDR3s of Type 1 diabetes patients in all four CD4+ subsets. Researchers reported that naive, central memory and Treg TCRB repertoires appeared more similar in patients than in healthy donors.

Since all of the isolated RNA was reverse transcribed, expressed TCRB transcripts were what got sequenced. Here immunoSEQ multiplex PCR was the method, and the copy in TCRdb shows in-frame clones only, minus some. Of around 500,000 clones in the sample, 11% were seen once. The trim removed 4 bases at V and 10 bases at J, leaving 12 bases unmatched. The V gene's germline CDR1 is SGHTA and CDR2 FQGNSA. The CDR3 spans 16 residues. What was sequenced was naive CD4+ T cells from blood. This clonotype was sampled from a woman younger than 30 in good health. The chain carries TRBV7-2 and TRBJ2-2; 10 bases line up with TRBD2. CDR3 sequence reads: CASSWNPAGGPMELFF. The CDR3 nucleotides read TGTGCCAGCAGCTGGAACCCAGCGGGAGGGCCCATGGAGCTGTTTTTT. The variable domain in full, completed from reference TRBV7-2 and TRBJ2-2, reads GAGVSQSPSNKVTEKGKDVELRCDPISGHTALYWYRQSLGQGLEFLIYFQGNSAPDKSGLPSDRFSAERTGGSVSTLTIQRTQQEDSAVYLCASSWNPAGGPMELFFGEGSRLTVL.